This T cell receptor (beta chain) was found in a study of blood T cell repertoires in COVID-19 (dated by TCRdb to 2018 to 2021). At the level of the whole study: Samples covering the acute and convalescent phases of COVID-19 were provided by collaborators in the United States, Italy and Spain. Sample metadata almost always included a de-identified subject ID, COVID-19 status, age in years and sex. The samples were drawn from the first 160 participants of the ongoing ImmuneRACE study and from some 1,300 subjects provided by 6 global collaborators. The material from the prospective study consisted of cDNA or gDNA derived from T cells, B-cell-depleted T cells, or PBMCs. The repertoires were released in a freely available public database meant as a resource for research on the immune response to SARS-CoV-2. Where HLA class I and class II types were available, the types were taken from metadata supplied by the sample provider, not from assay-based typing. Deeply sampled blood TCRbeta repertoires from subjects exposed to, actively infected with, or recovered from COVID-19 were included in the dataset.

Cut back by 0 bases and 0 bases, the V and J ends lie 10 bases apart. From a lookup of the germline V gene, CDR1 and CDR2 are SGDLS and YYNGEE. CDR3 length: 15 amino acids, cysteine to phenylalanine. Only the CDR3 region is kept as DNA, spanning 45 bases read in frame from base 1. TCRbeta CDR3 regions were amplified from genomic DNA using the immunoSEQ Assay, a bias-controlled multiplex PCR. As for the authors' bioinformatics: Within the assay, amplification of reference gene primers was used to estimate how many nucleated cells each sample contained. Sequence reads were collapsed and filtered to measure the absolute abundance of every unique TCRbeta CDR3 rearrangement. Productive Simpson clonality was computed per sample as the square root of Simpson's diversity index over productive rearrangements. The source is immuneACCESS, and TCRdb retained only in-frame sequences with V and J called. Part of the clones is not carried over; for the studies checked, unresolved V genes explain less than half of this, and the remainder is unexplained. From that table come the V and J calls and clone size; the DNA was used to work out D and trimming. This sample has 250,000 to 350,000 clones in its table, and approximately 91% of those were observed once. The top ten constitute 11% of the sample.

One collaborating source in Seattle enrolled patients during active infection and followed them longitudinally through the course of disease. Whole blood was collected in K2EDTA tubes by collaborating institutions according to the institutions' own protocols. For TCRbeta analysis, collaborators shipped samples as frozen whole blood, isolated PBMCs, or DNA extracted from either of those sample types. Worth noting for this clone: Its binding antigen is unknown. The record has no base qualities; no much larger clone is one base away.

Broad study findings and their caveats: The quantity of clinical and demographic metadata differed by source and by participant and was supplied without curation.

This TCR came from a woman aged 25-40 years with COVID-19, enrolled during active disease. The sample consisted of peripheral blood. This sequence uses TRBV9 and TRBJ2-7; a tentative D call is TRBD2 (6 bases match). This receptor carries the CDR3 CASSVGGTPSYEQYF. The bases are TGTGCCAGCAGCGTAGGCGGGACTCCCTCCTACGAGCAGTACTTC.